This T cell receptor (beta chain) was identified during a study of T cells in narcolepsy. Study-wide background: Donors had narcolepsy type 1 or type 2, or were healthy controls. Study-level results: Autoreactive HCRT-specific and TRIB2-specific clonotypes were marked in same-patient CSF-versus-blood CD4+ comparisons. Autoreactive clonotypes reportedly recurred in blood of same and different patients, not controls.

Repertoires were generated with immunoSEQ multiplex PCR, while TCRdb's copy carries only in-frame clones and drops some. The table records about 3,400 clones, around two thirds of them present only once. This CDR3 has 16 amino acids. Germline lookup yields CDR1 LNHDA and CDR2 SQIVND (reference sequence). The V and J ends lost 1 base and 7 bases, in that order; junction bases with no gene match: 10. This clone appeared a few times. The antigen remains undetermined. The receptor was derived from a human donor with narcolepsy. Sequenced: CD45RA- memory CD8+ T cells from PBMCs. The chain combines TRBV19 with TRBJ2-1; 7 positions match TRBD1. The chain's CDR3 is CASSIGVRQGWNEQFF. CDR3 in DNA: TGTGCCAGTAGTATAGGGGTGAGACAGGGCTGGAATGAGCAGTTCTTC.